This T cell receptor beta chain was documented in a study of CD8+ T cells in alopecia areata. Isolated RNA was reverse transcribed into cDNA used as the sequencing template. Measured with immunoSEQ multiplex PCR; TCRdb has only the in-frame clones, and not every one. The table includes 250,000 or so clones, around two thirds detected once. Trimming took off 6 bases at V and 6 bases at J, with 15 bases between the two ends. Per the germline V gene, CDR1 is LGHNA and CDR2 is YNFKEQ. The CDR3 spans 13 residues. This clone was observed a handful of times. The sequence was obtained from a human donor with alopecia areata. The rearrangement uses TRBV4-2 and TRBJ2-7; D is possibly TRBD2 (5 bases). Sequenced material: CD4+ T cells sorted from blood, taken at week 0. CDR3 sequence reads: CASSISPGSEQYF. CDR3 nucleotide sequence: TGTGCCAGCAGTATCTCCCCGGGGAGCGAGCAGTACTTC.